This T cell receptor beta chain originates from a study of Ad26.COV2.S vaccination and SARS-CoV-2 variants. The protocol was immunoSEQ multiplex PCR, while the TCRdb copy is restricted to in-frame clones and leaves out a portion. The table lists approximately 340,000 clones, under 95% of them singletons. This CDR3 has 14 amino acids. Looked up from germline, CDR1 is SGHNT and CDR2 is YYREEE (reference sequence). V trimming: 9 bases; J trimming: 1 base; junction bases outside the gene matches: 9. This receptor was identified in a human donor who had recovered from COVID-19. V and J are TRBV5-4 and TRBJ2-7, with TRBD2 identical over 8 bases. This specimen was peripheral blood, taken after recovery from COVID-19. For the CDR3, the DNA is TGTGCCATGAGGGCGGGGGGCCTTTCCTACGAGCAGTACTTC. This sequence encodes CAMRAGGLSYEQYF.